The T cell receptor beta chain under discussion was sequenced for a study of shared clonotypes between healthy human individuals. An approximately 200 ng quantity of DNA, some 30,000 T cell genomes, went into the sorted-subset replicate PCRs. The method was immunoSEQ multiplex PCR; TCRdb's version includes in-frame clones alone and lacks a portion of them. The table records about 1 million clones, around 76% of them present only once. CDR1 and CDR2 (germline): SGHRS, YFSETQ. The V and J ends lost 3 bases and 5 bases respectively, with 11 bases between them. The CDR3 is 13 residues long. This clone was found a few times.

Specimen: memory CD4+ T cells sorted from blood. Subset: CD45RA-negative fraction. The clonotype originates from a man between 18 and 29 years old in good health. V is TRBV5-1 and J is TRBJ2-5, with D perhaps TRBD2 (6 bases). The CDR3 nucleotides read TGCGCCAGCAGCTCGGGGGATGGGGAGACCCAGTACTTC. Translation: CASSSGDGETQYF.